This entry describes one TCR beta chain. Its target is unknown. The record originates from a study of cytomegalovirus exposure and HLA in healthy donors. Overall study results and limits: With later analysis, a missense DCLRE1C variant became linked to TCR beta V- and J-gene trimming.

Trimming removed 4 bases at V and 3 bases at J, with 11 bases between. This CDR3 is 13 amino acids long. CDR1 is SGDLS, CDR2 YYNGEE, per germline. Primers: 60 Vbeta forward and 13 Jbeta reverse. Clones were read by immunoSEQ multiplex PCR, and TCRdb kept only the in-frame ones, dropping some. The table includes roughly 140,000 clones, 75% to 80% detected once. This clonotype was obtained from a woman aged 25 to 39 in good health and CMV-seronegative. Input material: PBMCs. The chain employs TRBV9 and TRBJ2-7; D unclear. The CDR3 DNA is TGTGCCAGCAGCCCCGACATGTTCTACGAGCAGTACTTC. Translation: CASSPDMFYEQYF.